The 17 T cell receptor beta chains below were found in one sample sequenced in a study of T cell responses to AZD1222 COVID-19 vaccine (dated by TCRdb to about 2021). Library method: the immunoSEQ multiplex PCR assay. The clones in this table, taken by TCRdb from immuneACCESS, are in-frame only. Not every clone is retained; where verified, under half of the shortfall comes from an unresolved V gene, and the cause of the rest is unknown. The sample table lists some 100,000 clones, approximately 90% of them with a count of one. Clones ranked in the top ten supply roughly 3% of the sample. This specimen's time point label, interpreted: baseline before first vaccination. The starting material was peripheral blood, obtained on day 0 of AZD1222 vaccination. The receptors originated from an adult in good health.

The chain joins TRBV23-1 to TRBJ1-5; TRBD1 matches 7 bases. TRBV23-1 is recorded as an ORF, its role being uncertain. The CDR3 sequence is 18 residues long. V trimming: 3 bases; J trimming: 1 base; junction bases outside the gene matches: 12. This CDR3 reads CASSQDSSGQISNQPQHF. In DNA form, the CDR3 reads TGCGCCAGCAGTCAGGATTCTTCGGGACAGATCAGCAATCAGCCCCAGCATTTT.

V usage is TRBV11-2 and J usage is TRBJ2-3; 11 bases map to TRBD2. Germline trimming cut 0 bases from V and 2 bases from J; bases unmatched to any gene: 4. The length of the CDR3 is 17 residues. Germline V CDR1 and CDR2: SGHAT, FQNNGV. The DNA of the CDR3 is TGTGCCAGCAGCTTAGATCTAGCGGGGGGACACACAGATACGCAGTATTTT. Protein sequence: CASSLDLAGGHTDTQYF.

The rearrangement links TRBV10-3 to TRBJ2-5; 10 bases agree with TRBD1. The CDR3 loop spans 14 amino acids. Losses at the gene ends were 6 bases for V and 4 bases for J; bases not matched to a gene: 5. The germline V gene has CDR1 ENHRY and CDR2 SYGVKD. The CDR3 loop is CAIRGGQGRETQYF. The CDR3, as DNA: TGTGCCATCAGGGGGGGACAGGGGAGAGAGACCCAGTACTTC.

In its sample, this clone was seen a few times. The rearrangement joins TRBV19 to TRBJ1-5; TRBD1 matches 7 bases. In germline, CDR1 is LNHDA, CDR2 SQIVND (reference sequence). Unmatched junction bases numbered 6, after V lost 3 bases and J lost 7 bases. The CDR3 is 14 amino acids. The CDR3 sequence is CASSMAGGKQPQHF. The CDR3 DNA reads TGTGCCAGTAGTATGGCAGGGGGAAAACAGCCCCAGCATTTT.

The CDR3 sequence is CATSRARGTGAAFNSPLHF. The CDR3 DNA is TGTGCCACCAGCAGAGCACGCGGGACAGGGGCCGCATTTAATTCACCCCTCCACTTT. The chain joins TRBV15 to TRBJ1-6; 10 bases map to TRBD1. Germline trimming cut 1 base from V and 6 bases from J; bases unmatched to any gene: 12. The CDR3 covers 19 residues. Germline-derived CDR1 and CDR2 are LNHNV and YYDKDF (reference sequence).

The chain links TRBV13 to TRBJ2-5; 7 bases are shared with TRBD2. V lost 2 bases, J lost 2 bases, and 8 bases stayed unmatched. Germline-derived CDR1 and CDR2 are PRHDT and FYEKMQ (reference sequence). The CDR3 is made up of 16 amino acids. CDR3 residues: CASSLWRGLSQETQYF. As DNA, the CDR3 is TGTGCCAGCAGCTTATGGCGGGGGTTGTCGCAAGAGACCCAGTACTTC. Based on the CDR3 plus reference TRBV13 and TRBJ2-5, the full variable domain is AAGVIQSPRHLIKEKRETATLKCYPIPRHDTVYWYQQGPGQDPQFLISFYEKMQSDKGSIPDRFSAQQFSDYHSELNMSSLELGDSALYFCASSLWRGLSQETQYFGPGTRLLVL.

This chain connects TRBV4-3 to TRBJ1-4; 8 nucleotides line up with TRBD1. In germline, CDR1 is LGHNA, CDR2 YSLEER. The V and J ends lost 5 bases and 4 bases, in that order; junction bases with no gene match: 3. This CDR3 contains 14 residues. This chain's CDR3 is CASSTGQDNEKLFF. The CDR3, as DNA: TGCGCCAGCAGCACGGGACAGGATAATGAAAAACTGTTTTTT.

CDR3 bases: TGCAGCGTTTCGTCGGGGTTTCCAGGCTACACCTTC. As protein: CSVSSGFPGYTF. The chain recombines TRBV29-1 with TRBJ1-2; D gene unclear. The CDR3 sequence is 12 residues long. V was trimmed by 5 bases and J by 8 bases, leaving 15 bases between them. Germline V gives CDR1 SQVTM, CDR2 ANQGSEA.

The chain couples TRBV3-1 (or the pseudogene TRBV3-2) to TRBJ1-6, with 9 bases aligning to TRBD1. Germline trimming cut 2 bases from V and 11 bases from J; bases unmatched to any gene: 7. The CDR3 has 15 amino acids. Germline CDR1 is LGHDT and CDR2 is YNNKEL (reference sequence). The CDR3 bases are TGTGCCAGCAGCCAACCGGGGACAGGGCACCCACCCCTCCACTTT. Amino acids: CASSQPGTGHPPLHF.

This chain links TRBV2 with TRBJ1-6; TRBD1 agrees at 8 bases. This CDR3 has 14 residues. Germline assignment: CDR1 SNHLY and CDR2 FYNNEI. V was pared by 6 bases and J by 6 bases, with 4 bases of the junction left unmatched. CDR3 nucleotides: TGTGCCAGCAGACCCCAGGGGGCTAATTCACCCCTCCACTTT. Protein: CASRPQGANSPLHF.

The rearrangement links TRBV5-8 to TRBJ2-3; TRBD1 matches at 12 bases. CDR1 is SGHTS, CDR2 YDEGEE, per germline. The CDR3 is made up of 17 amino acids. V lost 4 bases and J lost 2; bases outside the gene matches: 8. This chain's CDR3 is CASSPGQGAHVTDTQYF. The CDR3 bases are TGTGCCAGCAGCCCGGGACAGGGGGCGCATGTCACAGATACGCAGTATTTT.

This clone was seen once. The rearrangement uses TRBV19 and TRBJ1-5, with 9 bases identical to TRBD1. Germline lookup yields CDR1 LNHDA and CDR2 SQIVND (reference sequence). V trimming: 0 bases; J trimming: 5 bases; junction bases outside the gene matches: 5. CDR3 length equals 16 residues. The CDR3 spells CASSIDEDRGYQPQHF. The CDR3 DNA follows: TGTGCCAGTAGTATAGATGAGGACAGGGGCTATCAGCCCCAGCATTTT.

The rearrangement uses TRBV5-1 and TRBJ1-2, with D hard to call. The CDR3 length is 14 residues. Trimming shortened V by 0 bases and J by 0 bases, and 6 bases separated the two germline ends. Germline loops: CDR1 SGHRS, CDR2 YFSETQ. CDR3 sequence: CASSLGFANYGYTF. CDR3 coding DNA: TGCGCCAGCAGCTTGGGGTTTGCTAACTATGGCTACACCTTC.

The chain is built from TRBV2 and TRBJ1-3; D is undetermined. CDR3 length equals 14 residues. V lost 6 bases to trimming and J lost 0 bases, with 9 bases between them. The germline CDR1 and CDR2 sequences are SNHLY and FYNNEI. The CDR3 DNA follows: TGTGCCAGCAGGCCGATTGGCTCTGGAAACACCATATATTTT. The encoded protein is CASRPIGSGNTIYF.

The chain links TRBV28 to TRBJ2-3, with a possible D match to TRBD2 (6 bases). The CDR3 is made up of 13 amino acids. Deletions cut 6 bases from V and 4 bases from J, with 11 bases between. Germline-derived CDR1 and CDR2 are MDHEN and SYDVKM. The CDR3 spells CASRRGTPDTQYF. The CDR3 DNA follows: TGTGCCAGCAGACGCGGGACTCCAGATACGCAGTATTTT.

The chain has TRBV19 and TRBJ2-7; D is ambiguous. With 9 bases removed from V and 2 bases from J, the gap between germline ends came to 14 bases. This CDR3 has 13 amino acids. Germline-derived CDR1 and CDR2 are LNHDA and SQIVND (reference sequence). CDR3 loop: CASRRGGTYEQYF. As DNA, the CDR3 is TGTGCCAGCAGGCGCGGCGGAACCTACGAGCAGTACTTC.

This chain joins TRBV9 and TRBJ2-5; 8 bases agree with TRBD2. The J segment lost 4 bases and the V segment lost 0 bases, leaving 8 bases of the junction unmatched. The germline V gene encodes CDR1 SGDLS and CDR2 YYNGEE. This CDR3 spans 16 amino acids. The CDR3 bases are TGTGCCAGCAGCGTAGGGGTAGGCGGGGGGCCAGAGACCCAGTACTTC. It codes for CASSVGVGGGPETQYF.